These 28 T cell receptor beta chains share one sample of origin, sequenced in a study of T cell responses to AZD1222 COVID-19 vaccine. TCRdb keeps only in-frame clones here, not all; method: immunoSEQ multiplex PCR. Seen here are 75,000 to 100,000 clones, about nine tenths observed once, and the top ten hold about 28%. The input for sequencing was peripheral blood, taken on day 0 of AZD1222 vaccination. Receptors were obtained from an adult in good health.

This chain connects TRBV4-1 to TRBJ1-6; D perhaps matches TRBD1 (5 bases). V lost 1 base and J lost 11, with 18 bases in between. Germline assignment: CDR1 MGHRA and CDR2 YSYEKL. The CDR3 runs 16 residues. CDR3: CASSQGTPGGGTPLHF. The CDR3 nucleotides read TGCGCCAGCAGCCAAGGGACCCCCGGGGGGGGAACACCCCTCCACTTT.

V is TRBV7-2 and J is TRBJ2-1, with 8 positions matching TRBD1. The CDR3 totals 15 residues. V dropped 5 bases and J dropped 6; count of bases not matched to a gene: 9. Germline loops: CDR1 SGHTA, CDR2 FQGNSA. The CDR3 sequence: CASSPQFDRGNEQFF. The CDR3, as DNA: TGTGCCAGCAGCCCACAATTTGACAGGGGCAATGAGCAGTTCTTC.

The chain uses TRBV5-1 and TRBJ2-3; the D is unclear. V gave up 1 base and J gave up 3 bases, with 9 bases separating them. This CDR3 has 14 amino acids. Per the germline V gene, CDR1 is SGHRS and CDR2 is YFSETQ. The CDR3 here is CASSLRTGTDTQYF. CDR3 nucleotides: TGCGCCAGCAGCTTGCGGACCGGGACAGATACGCAGTATTTT.

V and J are TRBV6-1 and TRBJ2-2; 9 positions match TRBD2. Trimming cost V 3 bases and J 6 bases; bases outside gene matches: 8. CDR1 is MNHNS, CDR2 SASEGT, per germline. The CDR3 covers 16 residues. CDR3 bases: TGTGCCAGCAGTGAGAGGGGACTAGCTATGGCCGGGGAGCTGTTTTTT. Its protein is CASSERGLAMAGELFF.

The chain has TRBV7-9 and TRBJ2-7, with 7 bases identical to TRBD1. Losses at the gene ends were 5 bases for V and 1 base for J; bases not matched to a gene: 2. Germline CDR1 is SEHNR and CDR2 is FQNEAQ (reference sequence). The CDR3 sequence is 13 residues long. The CDR3 DNA reads as TGTGCCAGCAGCCCGGGACAGTCCTACGAGCAGTACTTC. Its translation is CASSPGQSYEQYF.

This sequence joins TRBV19 and TRBJ2-1, with D perhaps TRBD2 (6 bases). The germline CDR1 and CDR2 sequences are LNHDA and SQIVND (reference sequence). The CDR3 extends over 13 amino acids. V was trimmed by 3 bases and J by 6 bases, leaving 9 bases between them. The CDR3 sequence: CASSMGLLNEQFF. The CDR3 DNA reads as TGTGCCAGTAGTATGGGACTTCTCAATGAGCAGTTCTTC.

V usage is TRBV28 and J usage is TRBJ1-4; a possible D gene is TRBD1 (5 bases). Germline V CDR1 and CDR2: MDHEN, SYDVKM. The length of the CDR3 is 13 residues. V lost 6 bases to trimming and J lost 4 bases, with 9 bases between them. The CDR3 loop reads CASRGGFNEKLFF. The CDR3 DNA sequence: TGTGCCAGCAGGGGGGGATTTAATGAAAAACTGTTTTTT.

The chain carries TRBV18 and TRBJ2-7; TRBD2 is a possible D gene (7 bases). CDR3 size: 17 residues. The germline CDR1 and CDR2 sequences are KGHSH and LQKENI. Trimming pared 2 bases from V and 5 bases from J, leaving 22 bases between. CDR3 sequence reads: CASSPKGGEIMRDEQYF. DNA of the CDR3: TGTGCCAGCTCACCAAAAGGGGGGGAAATTATGCGGGACGAGCAGTACTTC.

The chain is built from TRBV6-5 and TRBJ2-7; 7 bases fit TRBD1. J lost 5 bases, V lost 2 bases, and 6 bases had no gene match. This CDR3 has 14 residues. Germline V gene sequence: CDR1 MNHEY, CDR2 SVGAGI. CDR3 nucleotides: TGTGCCAGCAGTTACAAGGGGGCCAAACACGAGCAGTACTTC. It yields the protein CASSYKGAKHEQYF.

On this clone itself: A read error may account for a junction end that differs from germline. This rearrangement joins TRBV7-7 to TRBJ2-1; 10 bases agree with TRBD2. This CDR3 is built from 15 residues. In germline, CDR1 is SSHAT, CDR2 FNYEAQ (reference sequence). As DNA, the CDR3 is TGTGCTAGCAGCCCCGGGACTAGCGCCAACAATGAGCAGTTCTTC. This codes for CASSPGTSANNEQFF.

The rearrangement links TRBV6-2 or TRBV6-3 to TRBJ2-7, with 9 nucleotides matching TRBD1. The CDR3 totals 16 residues. V gave up 5 bases and J gave up 5 bases; unmatched junction bases: 13. CDR1 and CDR2 (germline): MNHEY, SVGEGT. The CDR3 DNA follows: TGTGCCAGCAGTGACCCGATAGGGACAGGGCGGGACGAGCAGTACTTC. Encoded protein: CASSDPIGTGRDEQYF.

CDR3 in amino acids: CASSLFQGVYEQYF. The CDR3 DNA reads TGTGCCAGCAGCTTATTCCAGGGAGTATACGAGCAGTACTTC. The chain combines TRBV11-2 with TRBJ2-7, with D perhaps assigned TRBD1 or TRBD2 (5 bases each). The CDR3 contains 14 residues. V dropped 2 bases and J dropped 4 bases, with 12 bases sitting between them. From germline, CDR1 is SGHAT and CDR2 FQNNGV.

This chain joins TRBV6-5 and TRBJ1-3, with D uncertain. CDR1 MNHEY and CDR2 SVGAGI come from the germline V gene. V was cut by 1 base and J by 4 bases, with 5 bases left in between. This CDR3 spans 13 amino acids. In DNA, the CDR3 is TGTGCCAGCAGTTACTGGCCAGGAAACACCATATATTTT. Translating gives CASSYWPGNTIYF.

The chain combines TRBV2 with TRBJ2-1; 7 bases map to TRBD2. Germline values: CDR1 SNHLY, CDR2 FYNNEI. J was trimmed by 6 bases and V by 9 bases; bases with no gene match: 11. CDR3 length: 14 residues. CDR3 protein: CASPGLQPSNEQFF. The DNA of the CDR3 is TGTGCCAGTCCGGGACTACAGCCTTCCAATGAGCAGTTCTTC. The full variable domain, rest sourced from reference TRBV2 and TRBJ2-1, is EPEVTQTPSHQVTQMGQEVILRCVPISNHLYFYWYRQILGQKVEFLVSFYNNEISEKSEIFDDQFSVERPDGSNFTLKIRSTKLEDSAMYFCASPGLQPSNEQFFGPGTRLTVL.

The gene calls are TRBV7-8 and TRBJ2-5; TRBD1 aligns across 8 bases. V gave up 5 bases and J gave up 7 bases; unmatched junction bases: 12. Per the germline V gene, CDR1 is SGHVS and CDR2 is FQNEAQ. The CDR3 spans 15 residues. This CDR3 is CASSPRGQADVTQYF. The CDR3 bases are TGTGCCAGCAGCCCCCGGGGACAGGCCGACGTGACCCAGTACTTC.

This rearrangement joins TRBV7-9 to TRBJ2-3, with 8 bases aligning to TRBD2. CDR3 length: 15 amino acids. Trimming cost V 6 bases and J 4 bases; bases outside gene matches: 9. Germline V lookup: CDR1 SEHNR, CDR2 FQNEAQ (reference sequence). CDR3 nucleotide sequence: TGTGCCAGCAGACCGGGACTAGGTGGCTCAGATACGCAGTATTTT. It specifies CASRPGLGGSDTQYF.

V and J are TRBV4-2 and TRBJ2-3; 12 nucleotides align to TRBD2. V lost 7 bases and J lost 1; bases outside the gene matches: 6. The germline V gene encodes CDR1 LGHNA and CDR2 YNFKEQ. The CDR3 runs to 16 residues. CDR3: CASTSTSGSRTDTQYF. CDR3 in DNA: TGTGCCAGCACCTCGACTAGCGGGAGTCGCACAGATACGCAGTATTTT.

The chain combines TRBV3-1 (or the pseudogene TRBV3-2) with TRBJ1-2; TRBD1 aligns across 8 bases. The germline gives CDR1 LGHDT, CDR2 YNNKEL (reference sequence). This CDR3 is 13 amino acids long. V was pared by 4 bases and J by 5 bases, with 3 bases of the junction left unmatched. The chain's CDR3 is CASSPRGRYGYTF. CDR3 bases: TGTGCCAGCAGCCCCAGGGGGCGGTATGGCTACACCTTC.

The rearrangement links TRBV7-3 to TRBJ1-2, with TRBD1 matching 10 bases. The CDR3 length is 15 residues. The germline CDR1 and CDR2 sequences are SGHTA and FQGTGA. With V trimmed by 6 bases and J by 6 bases, 10 bases remained unmatched. The CDR3 DNA sequence: TGTGCCAGCAGTCCCGACGGACAGGGGGTCGATGGCTACACCTTC. It specifies CASSPDGQGVDGYTF.

The chain joins TRBV10-3 to TRBJ2-1; possibly TRBD2 for D (5 bases). The CDR3 spans 17 residues. V lost 0 bases and J 4 bases, leaving 16 bases between the germline ends. CDR1 ENHRY and CDR2 SYGVKD come from the germline V gene. The DNA of the CDR3 is TGTGCCATCAGTGAGTCAGGGTGGAGGCTAGAATACAATGAGCAGTTCTTC. This encodes CAISESGWRLEYNEQFF.

The chain carries TRBV2 and TRBJ2-3; D is unresolved. Trimming cost V 11 bases and J 3 bases, with 15 bases left between them. The CDR3 totals 13 residues. CDR1 and CDR2 from the germline V gene are SNHLY and FYNNEI. The CDR3 DNA sequence: TGTGCCGTCGGTCCTGAGTCAACAGATACGCAGTATTTT. As protein: CAVGPESTDTQYF.

The rearrangement joins TRBV5-1 to TRBJ2-7; D is possibly TRBD2 (5 bases). The length of the CDR3 is 14 residues. Germline CDR1 is SGHRS and CDR2 is YFSETQ. The V end lost 5 bases, the J end lost 4 bases, and 16 bases lay between the germline ends. For the CDR3, the DNA is TGCGCCAGCAGTCTACCGGGAAGAGCGTACGAGCAGTACTTC. Its translation: CASSLPGRAYEQYF.

The chain joins TRBV29-1 to TRBJ2-5, with D perhaps TRBD1 (5 bases). V was cut by 3 bases and J by 2 bases, with 7 bases left in between. Germline V lookup: CDR1 SQVTM, CDR2 ANQGSEA. CDR3 size: 12 residues. CDR3 nucleotide sequence: TGCAGCGTTGAGGGGCTGCAAGAGACCCAGTACTTC. Translating gives CSVEGLQETQYF.

This clone was observed once. CDR3 loop: CASVAGDRVDTGELFF. CDR3 in DNA: TGTGCCAGTGTAGCGGGAGATAGGGTCGACACCGGGGAGCTGTTTTTT. The V and J genes are TRBV5-4 and TRBJ2-2; 9 nucleotides align to TRBD2. The CDR3 runs to 16 residues. V shed 8 bases, J shed 3 bases, and the junction held 11 bases outside the gene matches. Looked up from germline, CDR1 is SGHNT and CDR2 is YYREEE (reference sequence). Looking up the rest from reference TRBV5-4 and TRBJ2-2 gives the full variable domain: ETGVTQSPTHLIKTRGQQVTLRCSSQSGHNTVSWYQQALGQGPQFIFQYYREEENGRGNFPPRFSGLQFPNYSSELNVNALELDDSALYLCASVAGDRVDTGELFFGEGSRLTVL.

The rearrangement links TRBV19 to TRBJ1-2; unclear D gene. Germline V CDR1 and CDR2: LNHDA, SQIVND (reference sequence). This CDR3 has 14 amino acids. With 7 bases removed from V and 3 bases from J, the gap between germline ends came to 15 bases. CDR3 coding DNA: TGTGCCAGTACCTCTAGGTGGACGGACTATGGCTACACCTTC. As protein: CASTSRWTDYGYTF. The full variable domain, its missing parts supplied by reference TRBV19 and TRBJ1-2, is DGGITQSPKYLFRKEGQNVTLSCEQNLNHDAMYWYRQDPGQGLRLIYYSQIVNDFQKGDIAEGYSVSREKKESFPLTVTSAQKNPTAFYLCASTSRWTDYGYTFGSGTRLTVV.

V gene TRBV4-3 combines with J gene TRBJ2-7, with TRBD2 matching 11 bases. The CDR3 contains 17 residues. Germline V lookup: CDR1 LGHNA, CDR2 YSLEER. V lost 4 bases to trimming and J lost 1 base; unmatched junction nucleotides: 9. This chain's CDR3 is CASSRGLTSGISYEQYF. CDR3 DNA: TGCGCCAGCAGCCGAGGCCTGACTAGCGGGATTTCCTACGAGCAGTACTTC.

The genes are TRBV6-5 and TRBJ1-2; possibly TRBD1 for D (5 bases). Between the trimmed V and J ends, which lost 7 bases and 5 bases, there was a span of 14 bases. In germline, CDR1 is MNHEY, CDR2 SVGAGI. The CDR3 has 13 amino acids. Written as DNA, the CDR3 is TGTGCCAGCACCTCTGACAGTATGTATGGCTACACCTTC. It codes for CASTSDSMYGYTF.

The DNA for the CDR3 is TGTGCCAGCAGTGAAGGCAGGACAATGAACACTGAAGCTTTCTTT. It translates to CASSEGRTMNTEAFF. V gene TRBV2 combines with J gene TRBJ1-1; the D gene is possibly TRBD1 (5 bases). Trimming shortened V by 1 base and J by 0 bases, and 9 bases separated the two germline ends. Germline V gives CDR1 SNHLY, CDR2 FYNNEI. This CDR3 contains 15 residues.